Listed below are T cell receptor beta chains from one sample, sequenced in a study of shared clonotypes between healthy human individuals. The repertoire was sequenced with immunoSEQ multiplex PCR; TCRdb's copy has only in-frame clones and lacks some. The profile shows some 1 million clones, more than 65% of them singletons. The specimen sequenced was memory CD4+ T cells sorted from blood. The receptors were sampled from a man in his late teens or twenties in good health. CDR3s include the opening cysteine and the closing phenylalanine or tryptophan. The order of the fields is CDR3 protein, V gene.

CDR3aa: CASSYGRRMGPNEQFF; v_gene: TRBV7-2
CDR3aa: CASSPGGGSLSYGYTF; v_gene: TRBV5-4
CDR3aa: CASSSGQTFYGYTF; v_gene: TRBV28
CDR3aa: CASSDQGTGDTQYF; v_gene: TRBV5-4
CDR3aa: CASTEGVTNYGYTF; v_gene: TRBV7-9
CDR3aa: CAISESRGAVDTQYF; v_gene: TRBV10-3
CDR3aa: CASSPFPGAGEEKLFF; v_gene: TRBV7-8
CDR3aa: CASSLLGLAASTDTQYF; v_gene: TRBV7-8
CDR3aa: CASSPRQVDNSPLHF; v_gene: TRBV4-2
CDR3aa: CASSVAPGTSGYQETQYF; v_gene: TRBV9
CDR3aa: CASSGSRNQPQHF; v_gene: TRBV19
CDR3aa: CASSLQPPTGGAGNTIYF; v_gene: TRBV5-1
CDR3aa: CASSPWTGDANYGYTF; v_gene: TRBV7-8
CDR3aa: CAWSERGMALHF; v_gene: TRBV30
CDR3aa: CAWRPGQGGAFF; v_gene: TRBV30
CDR3aa: CASSPQRGEAFF; v_gene: TRBV28
CDR3aa: CASSLASGSGDVKLFF; v_gene: TRBV7-9
CDR3aa: CASSPARGARGGEQFF; v_gene: TRBV18
CDR3aa: CASSSGLAGEGYEQYF; v_gene: TRBV7-9
CDR3aa: CASRDRLNTGELFF; v_gene: TRBV5-8
CDR3aa: CASSLVRTAEAFF; v_gene: TRBV11-2
CDR3aa: CASSPLDEQFF; v_gene: TRBV11-2
CDR3aa: CASSLGETGGNEQYF; v_gene: TRBV5-1
CDR3aa: CASSSGGDQDTQYF; v_gene: TRBV9
CDR3aa: CASSLQGGANEQFF; v_gene: TRBV4-1
CDR3aa: CASSLLAGGYNEQFF; v_gene: TRBV5-4
CDR3aa: CASSDQPGGETQYF; v_gene: TRBV6-4
CDR3aa: CASSLLEGSSYNEQFF; v_gene: TRBV5-6
CDR3aa: CASSLSPAEKNIQYF; v_gene: TRBV5-1
CDR3aa: CASSGSGNTIYF; v_gene: TRBV9
CDR3aa: CASRNQGDSTDTQYF; v_gene: TRBV27